The 15 T cell receptor beta chains reported below all come from one sample, sequenced in a study of T cells in Graves' hyperthyroidism and ophthalmopathy. Amplification of TCR beta CDR3 regions was performed using RNA transcripts as template. HTBI primers were the set used in a first-round RT-PCR of the TCR CDR3. TCRdb re-analysed the multiplex PCR reads in MiXCR, keeping a single row per CDR3 protein. The sample consists of about 37,000 distinct CDR3 sequences, 40% to 60% of them appearing once. The specimen sequenced was blood. Receptor source: a man aged 40-55 years with Graves' ophthalmopathy.

This CDR3 reads CSAIAGVYEQYF. The CDR3 nucleotides read TGCAGTGCCATAGCGGGAGTCTACGAGCAGTACTTC. V is TRBV20-1 and J is TRBJ2-7; 9 nucleotides align to TRBD2. The ends lost 6 bases at V and 3 bases at J; junction bases unmatched: 3. Germline V gives CDR1 DFQATT, CDR2 SNEGSKA (reference sequence). This CDR3 region has 12 residues.

J is TRBJ1-1 and V is TRBV13, with D hard to call. CDR3 length: 14 amino acids. Germline V gives CDR1 PRHDT, CDR2 FYEKMQ (reference sequence). With 4 bases removed from V and 0 bases from J, the gap between germline ends came to 9 bases. The CDR3 DNA is TGTGCCAGCAGCTCCCGGGCGGTGAACACTGAAGCTTTCTTT. It yields the protein CASSSRAVNTEAFF.

This clonotype appeared many times. J is TRBJ1-3 and V is TRBV6-6; 9 bases align to TRBD1. The CDR3 is 16 amino acids. V lost 9 bases and J lost 0; bases outside the gene matches: 9. Germline V gene data show CDR1 as MNHNY and CDR2 as SVGAGI (reference sequence). CDR3 DNA: TGTGCCAGTTCAACGGGACAGGGCTTCTCTGGAAACACCATATATTTT. It codes for CASSTGQGFSGNTIYF.

The rearrangement joins TRBV9 to TRBJ2-4; D is perhaps TRBD1 or TRBD2 (8 bases each). CDR1 and CDR2 (germline): SGDLS, YYNGEE. The CDR3 loop spans 17 amino acids. The V and J ends lost 4 bases and 15 bases respectively, with 32 bases between them. In DNA form, the CDR3 reads TGTGCCAGCAGCCCCACGGGACAGGTCTTGCGGGGGGTCAAGTGGTACTTC. Translated, it gives CASSPTGQVLRGVKWYF.

A word on this clonotype: This is likely a read error, given that the CDR3 carries no conserved phenylalanine or tryptophan at its end. The CDR3 DNA sequence: TGTGCCAGCAGCCGAGGGGGCGTGCAGTACATC. This codes for CASSRGGVQYI. The chain has TRBV11-3 and TRBJ2-7; 7 bases match TRBD1. The CDR3 extends over 11 amino acids. V lost 5 bases and J lost 9; bases outside the gene matches: 4. Germline loops: CDR1 SGHNT, CDR2 YENEEA.

The chain is built from TRBV2 and TRBJ2-7, with D possibly being TRBD1 or TRBD2 (5 bases each). The CDR3 consists of 13 residues. The ends were cut back, 6 bases at V and 2 bases at J, with 11 bases in the middle. Germline values: CDR1 SNHLY, CDR2 FYNNEI. CDR3 bases: TGTGCCAGCAGCCCCGGGACCCCCTACGAGCAGTACTTC. Its protein product is CASSPGTPYEQYF. Full variable domain (rest looked up from reference TRBV2 and TRBJ2-7): EPEVTQTPSHQVTQMGQEVILRCVPISNHLYFYWYRQILGQKVEFLVSFYNNEISEKSEIFDDQFSVERPDGSNFTLKIRSTKLEDSAMYFCASSPGTPYEQYFGPGTRLTVT.

This clonotype was recorded many times. V is TRBV3-1 and J is TRBJ1-1; D unresolved. V was cut by 5 bases and J by 5 bases, with 12 bases left in between. The CDR3 extends over 13 amino acids. Germline values: CDR1 LGHDT, CDR2 YNNKEL (reference sequence). The chain's CDR3 is CASSNTAGTEAFF. The DNA of the CDR3 is TGTGCCAGCAGCAATACCGCGGGAACTGAAGCTTTCTTT.

To note about this clonotype: This likely comes from a read error, as the CDR3 has no conserved phenylalanine or tryptophan at its end. The limits of the CDR3 on the DNA are not certain, so only TCRdb's listed CDR3 is given. The CDR3: CASSGGDV. This chain links TRBV10-1 with TRBJ2-5. Per germline, CDR1 WNHNN and CDR2 SYGVQD (reference sequence). Termini included, the CDR3 measures 8 amino acids.

The rearrangement uses TRBV20-1 and TRBJ1-2; no definite D call. With 3 bases removed from V and 8 bases from J, the gap between germline ends came to 7 bases. The germline V gene encodes CDR1 DFQATT and CDR2 SNEGSKA (reference sequence). The length of the CDR3 is 10 residues. The CDR3: CSARGPGYTF. The CDR3, as DNA: TGCAGTGCTAGGGGTCCAGGCTACACCTTC.

The sample holds many counts of this clonotype. The chain links TRBV28 to TRBJ2-7, with no clear D. V was trimmed by 1 base and J by 6 bases, leaving 10 bases between them. CDR1 is MDHEN and CDR2 is SYDVKM in the germline V gene. The CDR3 sequence is 13 residues long. The CDR3 region has the DNA TGTGCCAGCAGTTTATCGGATACTCGCGAGCAGTACTTC. Encoded protein: CASSLSDTREQYF.

The V call is TRBV20-1, the J call TRBJ1-6, with TRBD1 matching 7 bases. V was clipped by 4 bases and J by 10 bases; unmatched bases: 10. There are 14 residues in the CDR3. The V gene's germline CDR1 is DFQATT and CDR2 SNEGSKA (reference sequence). The CDR3 loop is CSAKSRGFRSPLHF. CDR3 in DNA: TGCAGTGCTAAATCCAGGGGGTTCAGGTCACCCCTCCACTTT.

The CDR3 loop reads CASSVALTF. CDR3 sequence (DNA): TGTGCCAGCAGCGTAGCCCTAACTTTC. The chain links TRBV9 to TRBJ2-6, with D unresolved. There are 9 residues in the CDR3. Trimming shortened V by 0 bases and J by 19 bases, and 5 bases separated the two germline ends. CDR1 is SGDLS and CDR2 is YYNGEE in the germline V gene.

This clonotype was picked up many times. A single base separates this from a much larger clone, so it may be a read error. The rearrangement links TRBV5-8 to TRBJ1-4, with D maybe TRBD1 (5 bases). The CDR3 has 14 residues. CDR1 and CDR2 (germline): SGHTS, YDEGEE. DNA for the CDR3: TGTGCCAGCAGCTTGGTGGACATCCTTGAAAAACTGGTTTTT. Protein product: CASSLVDILEKLVF. The full variable domain, its missing parts supplied by reference TRBV5-8 and TRBJ1-4, is EAGVTQSPTHLIKTRGQQATLRCSPISGHTSVYWYQQALGLGLQFLLWYDEGEERNRGNFPPRFSGRQFPNYSSELNVNALELEDSALYLCASSLVDILEKLVFGSGTQLSVL.

To note about this clonotype: The missing conserved phenylalanine or tryptophan at the end of this CDR3 makes a read error likely. Because the CDR3's place on the DNA is in doubt, the DNA is left out and the CDR3 is given as listed by TCRdb. The V call is TRBV20-1, the J call TRBJ1-5; the table's D call, TRBD1, has no DNA check behind it. The CDR3 adds up to 11 amino acids, both ends counted. Germline CDR1 and CDR2: DFQATT and SNEGSKA (reference sequence). This CDR3 reads CSREFWGGGAL.

This sequence joins TRBV7-9 and TRBJ2-7, with 8 nucleotides matching TRBD1. The CDR3 is made up of 16 amino acids. After removal of 6 bases from V and 0 bases from J, the junction contained 10 bases not matched to a gene. Germline loops: CDR1 SEHNR, CDR2 FQNEAQ (reference sequence). CDR3 bases: TGTGCCAGCAGTTTTGCCGGGACAGGTACCTCCTACGAGCAGTACTTC. Protein: CASSFAGTGTSYEQYF.